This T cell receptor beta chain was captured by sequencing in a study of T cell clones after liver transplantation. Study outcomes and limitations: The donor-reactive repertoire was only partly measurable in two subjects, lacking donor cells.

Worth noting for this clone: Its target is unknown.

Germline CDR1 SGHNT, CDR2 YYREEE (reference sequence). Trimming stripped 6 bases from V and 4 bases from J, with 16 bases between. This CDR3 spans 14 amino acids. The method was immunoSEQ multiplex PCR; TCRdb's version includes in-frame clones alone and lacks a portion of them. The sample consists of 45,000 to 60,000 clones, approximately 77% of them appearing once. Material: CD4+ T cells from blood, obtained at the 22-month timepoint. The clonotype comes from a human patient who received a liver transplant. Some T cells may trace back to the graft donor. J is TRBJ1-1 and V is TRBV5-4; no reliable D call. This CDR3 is CASKKTGEITEAFF. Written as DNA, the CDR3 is TGTGCCAGCAAAAAAACGGGTGAGATCACTGAAGCTTTCTTT. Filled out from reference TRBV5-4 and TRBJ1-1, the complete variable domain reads ETGVTQSPTHLIKTRGQQVTLRCSSQSGHNTVSWYQQALGQGPQFIFQYYREEENGRGNFPPRFSGLQFPNYSSELNVNALELDDSALYLCASKKTGEITEAFFGQGTRLTVV.